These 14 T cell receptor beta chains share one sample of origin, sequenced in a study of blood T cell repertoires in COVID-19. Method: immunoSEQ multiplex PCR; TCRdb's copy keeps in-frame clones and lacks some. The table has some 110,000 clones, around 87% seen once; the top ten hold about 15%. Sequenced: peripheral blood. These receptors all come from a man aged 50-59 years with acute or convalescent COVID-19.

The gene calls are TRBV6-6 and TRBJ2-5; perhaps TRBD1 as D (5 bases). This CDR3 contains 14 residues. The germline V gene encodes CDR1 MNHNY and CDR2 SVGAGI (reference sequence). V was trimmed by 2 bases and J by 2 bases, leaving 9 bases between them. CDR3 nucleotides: TGTGCCAGCAGTTACCCCGGACAACAAGAGACCCAGTACTTC. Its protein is CASSYPGQQETQYF.

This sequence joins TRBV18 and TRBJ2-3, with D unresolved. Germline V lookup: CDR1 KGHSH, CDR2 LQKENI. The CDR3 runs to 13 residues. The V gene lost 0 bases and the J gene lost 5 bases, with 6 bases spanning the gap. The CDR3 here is CASSPPSVDTQYF. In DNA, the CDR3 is TGTGCCAGCTCACCACCGAGTGTAGATACGCAGTATTTT.

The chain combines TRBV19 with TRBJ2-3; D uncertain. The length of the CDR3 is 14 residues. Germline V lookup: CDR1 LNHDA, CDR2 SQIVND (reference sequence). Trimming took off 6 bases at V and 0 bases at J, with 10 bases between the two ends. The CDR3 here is CASRLRSSTDTQYF. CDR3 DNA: TGTGCCAGTAGACTCAGGTCTAGCACAGATACGCAGTATTTT. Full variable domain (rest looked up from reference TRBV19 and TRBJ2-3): DGGITQSPKYLFRKEGQNVTLSCEQNLNHDAMYWYRQDPGQGLRLIYYSQIVNDFQKGDIAEGYSVSREKKESFPLTVTSAQKNPTAFYLCASRLRSSTDTQYFGPGTRLTVL.

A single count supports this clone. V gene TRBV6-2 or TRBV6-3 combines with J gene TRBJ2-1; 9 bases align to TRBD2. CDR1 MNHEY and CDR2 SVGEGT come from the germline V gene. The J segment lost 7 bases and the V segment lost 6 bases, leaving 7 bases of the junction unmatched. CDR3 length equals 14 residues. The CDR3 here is CASRPSGTANEQFF. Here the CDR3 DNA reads TGTGCCAGCAGACCTAGCGGGACGGCAAATGAGCAGTTCTTC.

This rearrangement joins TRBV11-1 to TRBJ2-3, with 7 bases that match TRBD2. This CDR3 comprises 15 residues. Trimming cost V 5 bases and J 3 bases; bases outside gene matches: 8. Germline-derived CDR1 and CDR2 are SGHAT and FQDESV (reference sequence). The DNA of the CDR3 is TGTGCCAGCAGCCCCGGGGCGGGAGCGACAGATACGCAGTATTTT. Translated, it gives CASSPGAGATDTQYF.

The CDR3 loop reads CASSWGDGGAYEQYF. The CDR3 DNA follows: TGCGCCAGCAGCTGGGGGGACGGAGGGGCCTACGAGCAGTACTTC. V usage is TRBV5-1 and J usage is TRBJ2-7; perhaps TRBD2 as D (6 bases). The CDR3 contains 15 residues. Germline loops: CDR1 SGHRS, CDR2 YFSETQ. Trimming shortened V by 3 bases and J by 2 bases, and 15 bases separated the two germline ends.

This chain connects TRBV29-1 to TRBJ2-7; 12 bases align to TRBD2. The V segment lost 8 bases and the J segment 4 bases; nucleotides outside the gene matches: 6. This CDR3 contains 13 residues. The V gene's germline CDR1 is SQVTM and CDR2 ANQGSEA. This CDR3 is CSYLTSGSYEQYF. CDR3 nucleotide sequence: TGCAGCTACCTGACTAGCGGGAGTTACGAGCAGTACTTC.

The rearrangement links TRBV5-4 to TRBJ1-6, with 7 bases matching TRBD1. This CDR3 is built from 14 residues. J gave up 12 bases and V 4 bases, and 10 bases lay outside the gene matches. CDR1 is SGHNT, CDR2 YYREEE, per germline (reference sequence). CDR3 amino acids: CASSTQGPIGPLHF. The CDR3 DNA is TGTGCCAGCAGCACACAGGGGCCAATCGGACCCCTCCACTTT.

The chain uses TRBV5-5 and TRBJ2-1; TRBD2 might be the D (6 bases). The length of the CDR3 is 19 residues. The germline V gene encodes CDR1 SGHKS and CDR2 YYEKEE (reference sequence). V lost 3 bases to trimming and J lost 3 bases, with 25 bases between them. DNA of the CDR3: TGTGCCAGCAGCTCCCGACCCCCGGGATTAGCGGACCTCTACAATGAGCAGTTCTTC. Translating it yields CASSSRPPGLADLYNEQFF.

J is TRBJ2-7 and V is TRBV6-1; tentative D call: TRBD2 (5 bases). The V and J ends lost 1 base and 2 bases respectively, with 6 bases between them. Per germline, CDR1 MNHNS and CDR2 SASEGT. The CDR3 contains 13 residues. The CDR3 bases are TGTGCCAGCAGTGAAGTGGGAGCCTACGAGCAGTACTTC. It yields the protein CASSEVGAYEQYF.

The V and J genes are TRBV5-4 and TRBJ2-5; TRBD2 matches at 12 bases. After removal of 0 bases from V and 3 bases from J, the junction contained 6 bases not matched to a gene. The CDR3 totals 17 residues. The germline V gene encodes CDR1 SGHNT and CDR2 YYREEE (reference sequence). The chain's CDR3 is CASSLAASGRAEETQYF. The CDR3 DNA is TGTGCCAGCAGCTTGGCGGCTAGCGGGAGGGCGGAAGAGACCCAGTACTTC.

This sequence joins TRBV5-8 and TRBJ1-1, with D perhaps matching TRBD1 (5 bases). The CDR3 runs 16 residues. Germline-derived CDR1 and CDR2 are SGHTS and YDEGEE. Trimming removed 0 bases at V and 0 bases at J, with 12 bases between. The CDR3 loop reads CASSLVRGTMNTEAFF. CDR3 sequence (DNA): TGTGCCAGCAGCTTGGTTCGCGGGACTATGAACACTGAAGCTTTCTTT.

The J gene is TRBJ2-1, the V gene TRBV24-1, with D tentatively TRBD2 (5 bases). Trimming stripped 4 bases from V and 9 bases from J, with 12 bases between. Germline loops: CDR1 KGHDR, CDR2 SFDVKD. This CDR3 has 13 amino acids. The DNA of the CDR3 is TGTGCCACCAGTGAAGGCCCCCGGGGTGAGCAGTTCTTC. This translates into CATSEGPRGEQFF.

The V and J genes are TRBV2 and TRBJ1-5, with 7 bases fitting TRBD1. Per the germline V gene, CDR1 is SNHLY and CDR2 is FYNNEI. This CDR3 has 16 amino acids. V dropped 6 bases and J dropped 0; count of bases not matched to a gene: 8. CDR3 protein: CASRGGQPYSNQPQHF. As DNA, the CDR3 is TGTGCCAGCAGGGGGGGACAGCCTTATAGCAATCAGCCCCAGCATTTT.